Below, 5 T cell receptor beta chains from the same sample are listed, as sequenced in a study of T-cell memory formation after mild COVID-19. TCRdb itself ran the 5' RACE reads through MiXCR, one entry per CDR3 protein. The table includes about 350,000 distinct CDR3 sequences, roughly 19% detected once. Specimen: PBMCs or a T cell subset sorted from them (not recorded which). Every receptor here comes from a man between 18 and 35 years old who had mild COVID-19 (a few samples of this study predate the infection). Cell type and time point are not known.

This clonotype was counted between two and nine times. The CDR3 reads CASSQVPAGNTIYF. The CDR3 bases are TGTGCCAGCAGCCAAGTCCCAGCTGGAAACACCATATATTTT. This sequence joins TRBV4-2 and TRBJ1-3; D is unresolved. This CDR3 spans 14 amino acids. Between the trimmed V and J ends, which lost 1 base and 2 bases, there was a span of 6 bases. Germline values: CDR1 LGHNA, CDR2 YNFKEQ.

This clonotype came up many times. The chain couples TRBV7-2 to TRBJ2-3; D call uncertain. Germline V gene lookup returns CDR1 SGHTA and CDR2 FQGNSA. V was pared by 1 base and J by 1 base, with 6 bases between. The CDR3 sequence is 14 residues long. The CDR3 loop reads CASSLVSGTDTQYF. The CDR3, as DNA: TGTGCCAGCAGCTTAGTATCAGGCACAGATACGCAGTATTTT.

The sample holds many counts of this clonotype. The CDR3 region is CASSLAGGENIQYF. The CDR3, as DNA: TGTGCCAGCAGCTTAGCAGGGGGCGAAAACATTCAGTACTTC. The gene calls are TRBV7-2 and TRBJ2-4; TRBD1 matches 7 bases. The CDR3 runs to 14 residues. Germline trimming cut 0 bases from V and 5 bases from J; bases unmatched to any gene: 1. Per germline, CDR1 SGHTA and CDR2 FQGNSA. Full variable domain (rest looked up from reference TRBV7-2 and TRBJ2-4): GAGVSQSPSNKVTEKGKDVELRCDPISGHTALYWYRQSLGQGLEFLIYFQGNSAPDKSGLPSDRFSAERTGGSVSTLTIQRTQQEDSAVYLCASSLAGGENIQYFGAGTRLSVL.

This clonotype has only a few counts. This chain links TRBV6-6 with TRBJ2-5; the D gene is possibly TRBD2 (7 bases). Germline lookup yields CDR1 MNHNY and CDR2 SVGAGI (reference sequence). This CDR3 has 14 amino acids. V was shortened by 5 bases and J by 1 base, with 11 bases between the two germline ends. The CDR3 protein is CASSEGGLQETQYF. CDR3 nucleotide sequence: TGTGCCAGCAGTGAGGGGGGGCTCCAAGAGACCCAGTACTTC.

By proportion, this clonotype is medium-sized. The chain couples TRBV6-2 or TRBV6-3 to TRBJ1-6; D might be TRBD1 (5 bases). CDR3 size: 14 residues. The V end lost 0 bases, the J end lost 9 bases, and 9 bases lay between the germline ends. Germline V gene sequence: CDR1 MNHEY, CDR2 SVGEGT. The CDR3 region has the DNA TGTGCCAGCAGTTACTCGGGGGGGACTTCACCCCTCCACTTT. Its protein is CASSYSGGTSPLHF.